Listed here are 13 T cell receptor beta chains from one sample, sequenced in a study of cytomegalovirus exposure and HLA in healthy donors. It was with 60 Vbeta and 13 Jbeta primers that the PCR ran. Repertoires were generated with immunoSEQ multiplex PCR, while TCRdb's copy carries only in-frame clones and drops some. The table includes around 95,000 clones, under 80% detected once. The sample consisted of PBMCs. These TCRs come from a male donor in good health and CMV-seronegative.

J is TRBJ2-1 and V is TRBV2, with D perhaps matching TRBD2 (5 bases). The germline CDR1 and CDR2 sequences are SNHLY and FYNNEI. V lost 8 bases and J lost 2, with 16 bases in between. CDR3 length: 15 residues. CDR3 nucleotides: TGTGCCAGCTCGGGTTGGACTCTAACCTACAATGAGCAGTTCTTC. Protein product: CASSGWTLTYNEQFF. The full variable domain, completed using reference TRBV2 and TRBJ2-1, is EPEVTQTPSHQVTQMGQEVILRCVPISNHLYFYWYRQILGQKVEFLVSFYNNEISEKSEIFDDQFSVERPDGSNFTLKIRSTKLEDSAMYFCASSGWTLTYNEQFFGPGTRLTVL.

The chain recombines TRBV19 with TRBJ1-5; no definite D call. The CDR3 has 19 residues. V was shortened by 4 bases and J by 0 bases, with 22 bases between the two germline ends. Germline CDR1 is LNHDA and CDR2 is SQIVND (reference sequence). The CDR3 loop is CASSSHRRSRLGSNQPQHF. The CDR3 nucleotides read TGTGCCAGTAGTAGCCATAGGCGGAGTCGACTCGGTAGCAATCAGCCCCAGCATTTT.

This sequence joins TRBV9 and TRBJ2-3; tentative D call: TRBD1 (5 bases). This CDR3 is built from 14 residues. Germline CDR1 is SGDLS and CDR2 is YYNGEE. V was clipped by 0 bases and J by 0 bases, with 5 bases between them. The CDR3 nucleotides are TGTGCCAGCAGCGTAGAGGGGAGCACAGATACGCAGTATTTT. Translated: CASSVEGSTDTQYF.

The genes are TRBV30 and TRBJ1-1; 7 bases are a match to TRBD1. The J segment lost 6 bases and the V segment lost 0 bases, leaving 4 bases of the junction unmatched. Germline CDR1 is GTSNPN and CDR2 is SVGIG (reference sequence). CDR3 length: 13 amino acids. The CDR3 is CAWSVQGRAEAFF. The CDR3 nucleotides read TGTGCCTGGAGTGTACAGGGGCGCGCTGAAGCTTTCTTT.

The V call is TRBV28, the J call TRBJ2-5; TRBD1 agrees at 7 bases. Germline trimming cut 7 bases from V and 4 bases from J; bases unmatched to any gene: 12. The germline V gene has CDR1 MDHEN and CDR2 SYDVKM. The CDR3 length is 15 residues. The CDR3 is CASMPTSSGGETQYF. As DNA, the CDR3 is TGTGCCAGCATGCCGACATCGTCAGGGGGAGAGACCCAGTACTTC.

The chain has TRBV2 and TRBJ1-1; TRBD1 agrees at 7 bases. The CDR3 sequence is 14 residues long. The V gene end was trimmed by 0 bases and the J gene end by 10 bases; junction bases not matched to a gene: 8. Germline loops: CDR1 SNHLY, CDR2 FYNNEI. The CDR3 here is CASSEAEGAVTAFF. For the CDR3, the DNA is TGTGCCAGCAGTGAAGCAGAGGGGGCGGTTACAGCTTTCTTT.

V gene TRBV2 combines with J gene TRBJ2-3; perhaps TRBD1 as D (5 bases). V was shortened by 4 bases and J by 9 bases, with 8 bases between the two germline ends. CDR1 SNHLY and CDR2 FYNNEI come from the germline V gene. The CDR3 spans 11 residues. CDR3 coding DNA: TGTGCCAGCAGTGCAGGGTGGACGCAGTATTTT. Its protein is CASSAGWTQYF.

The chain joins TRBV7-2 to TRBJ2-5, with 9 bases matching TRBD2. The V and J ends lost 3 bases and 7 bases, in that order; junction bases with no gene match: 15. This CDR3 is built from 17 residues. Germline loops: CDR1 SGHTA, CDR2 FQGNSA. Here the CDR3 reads CASSFGVAGVLLGTQYF. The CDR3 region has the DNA TGTGCCAGCAGCTTCGGGGTAGCGGGGGTCCTCCTGGGGACCCAGTACTTC.

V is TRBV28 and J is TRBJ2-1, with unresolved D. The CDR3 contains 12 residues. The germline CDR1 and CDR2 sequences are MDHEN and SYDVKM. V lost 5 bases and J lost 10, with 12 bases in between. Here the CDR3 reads CASSVVSREQFF. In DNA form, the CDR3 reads TGTGCCAGCAGTGTGGTCTCTCGGGAGCAGTTCTTC.

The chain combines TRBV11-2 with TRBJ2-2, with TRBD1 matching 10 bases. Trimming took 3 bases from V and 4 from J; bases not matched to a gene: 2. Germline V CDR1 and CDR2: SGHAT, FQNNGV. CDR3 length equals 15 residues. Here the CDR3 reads CASSLTGGGTGELFF. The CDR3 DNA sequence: TGTGCCAGCAGCTTGACAGGGGGCGGCACCGGGGAGCTGTTTTTT. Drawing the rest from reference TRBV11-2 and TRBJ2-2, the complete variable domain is EAGVAQSPRYKIIEKRQSVAFWCNPISGHATLYWYQQILGQGPKLLIQFQNNGVVDDSQLPKDRFSAERLKGVDSTLKIQPAKLEDSAVYLCASSLTGGGTGELFFGEGSRLTVL.

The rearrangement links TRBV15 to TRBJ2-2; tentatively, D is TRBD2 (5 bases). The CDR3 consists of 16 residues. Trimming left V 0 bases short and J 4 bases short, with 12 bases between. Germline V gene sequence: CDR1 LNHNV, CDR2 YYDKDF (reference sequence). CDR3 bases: TGTGCCACCAGCAGAGATAGAGGGCCGGGCACCGGGGAGCTGTTTTTT. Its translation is CATSRDRGPGTGELFF.

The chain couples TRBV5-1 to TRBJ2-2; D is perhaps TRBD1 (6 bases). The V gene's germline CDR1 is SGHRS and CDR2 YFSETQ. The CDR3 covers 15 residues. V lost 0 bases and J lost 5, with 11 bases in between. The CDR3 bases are TGCGCCAGCAGCTTGGTACAGGGTGGGACCGGGGAGCTGTTTTTT. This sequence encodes CASSLVQGGTGELFF.

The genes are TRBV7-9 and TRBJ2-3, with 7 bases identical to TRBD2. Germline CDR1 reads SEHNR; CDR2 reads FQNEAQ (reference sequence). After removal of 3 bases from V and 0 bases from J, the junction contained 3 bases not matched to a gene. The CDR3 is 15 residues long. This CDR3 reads CASSFTSESTDTQYF. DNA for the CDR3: TGTGCCAGCAGCTTCACTAGCGAGAGCACAGATACGCAGTATTTT.